This T cell receptor (beta chain) was captured in a study of cytomegalovirus exposure and HLA in healthy donors (dated by TCRdb to about 2017). In terms of the full investigation: According to an earlier analysis of 450 to 650 of the donors, some 170 million T cells yielded 117 million unique TCR beta sequences and approximately 280 Gb of sequence data. Several DR-DQ haplotypes were treated as single units for association and clustering because of strong linkage in the cohort. In addition to the first cohort of hundreds of subjects, a separate validation cohort of 120 different subjects was used. An early release covering roughly 580 HLA-typed donors comprised 250 to 350 gigabases of sequencing data and tens of millions of unique TCR sequences. A later genetic analysis took genome-wide SNP genotypes for about 60% of the roughly 670 donors and used that subset as a discovery cohort. Of the 398 genotyped donors, 65% to 90% fell in the genetic ancestry cluster associated with self-reported Caucasian donors. Donor age, sex, ethnicity and CMV serostatus were compiled together with the repertoire data. Every discovery cohort repertoire had been produced on one sequencing platform. The study profiled the T cell repertoires of hundreds of subjects by immunosequencing and related them to cytomegalovirus serostatus. Typing coverage differed by locus: A, B, C, DRB1 and DQB1 were typed in about 620-640 donors, DQA1 in roughly 500, DPA1 in 600 to 610, and DPB1 in approximately 450. To decide whether each TCR beta V gene segment behaved as functional or pseudogenic, an earlier analysis of some 600 of the donors relied on high-throughput TCR beta sequencing. Across 300 to 500 genotyped donors of the cohort, an average of roughly 250,000 unique TCR beta nucleotide sequences per donor were sequenced, and roughly 18% of those sequences were non-productive. The later analysis used no new phenotypic data to find candidate immune exposures, relying instead on TCR beta sequences and their occurrence across donors. The study aimed to test whether cataloging public T cell receptors could reveal signatures of past pathogen exposure. To study patterns of TCR occurrence, a later analysis re-analyzed previously published TCR beta repertoires from under 750 donors and added high-resolution HLA genotyping. Class I and class II HLA loci were covered by the typing at four-digit resolution. To predict cytomegalovirus infection status, the study combined high-throughput TCR immunosequencing, statistical association of individual TCRs with disease status, and machine learning. On the study overall, not on this receptor specifically: Roughly uniform sequencing depth across donors was assumed in presence/absence analyses, although this assumption may not hold. The only immune exposure information available for the cohort was CMV serostatus. An association between a missense DCLRE1C variant and V-gene and J-gene trimming of TCR beta chains was found in a later genetic analysis and replicated in an independent cohort. The sequencing pipeline was judged likely to have produced a cluster of highly shared sequence variants as a technical artifact. Cytomegalovirus status was reported to be diagnosed by the classifier with high specificity and sensitivity in both the original and validation cohorts. In a later analysis, HLA-associated TCR beta chains showed more clonal expansion and lower generation probabilities than non-associated chains that were equally common. The study gave a list of around 170 TCR beta chains associated with cytomegalovirus. Some IMGT-functional V segments, including TRBV6-2 and TRBV6-3, could not be told apart with the 87-base-pair reads, so those segments were excluded. Linkage disequilibrium might explain the correlated functional status among segregating V segments, but an unknown experimental factor could not be excluded. This cohort had only TCR beta chains sequenced, and the lack of alpha or paired-chain data limited which features could be detected. A later genetic analysis reported fewer N-insertions in productive TCRs among donors in an Asian-associated ancestry cluster than the approximately 700-donor mean. Assigning TCR associations to individual alleles was difficult when HLA alleles, especially DR and DQ, strongly co-occurred. Because HLA typing was missing for some donors at each locus, association tests included only the typed subset. A further reported finding was that TCR beta sequences accurately predicted the HLA-A and HLA-B alleles for most subjects in the first cohort. Across donors, most TCR sequences were observed very rarely, whereas some public TCRs were present in many individuals. In an earlier analysis of 587 of the donors, most TCR beta V segments appeared in productive rearrangements about 90% or about 30% of the time, broadly matching IMGT annotations. According to a later analysis, TCR association rates differed among HLA loci, with DRB1 alleles showing the most associated TCRs and HLA-C alleles showing the fewest. In vitro tests confirmed that a few of the cytomegalovirus-associated TCR beta chains recognize cytomegalovirus antigens. At a false discovery rate of 0.05, a later analysis linked approximately 18,000 TCR beta sequences to specific HLA alleles. In a later analysis, most CMV-associated TCR beta chains were found to appear HLA-restricted, with HLA associations seemingly driven largely by CMV exposure. Over 15 rarely observed V segments, including chromosome 9 orphons, were excluded from the earlier analysis of about 600 of the donors because counts were too low. The authors suggested that the approach could potentially be extended to other disease states and immunological phenotypes. According to a later analysis, parvovirus B19, influenza, CMV and Epstein-Barr virus appeared linked to several top co-occurrence clusters.

The library was produced with the immunoSEQ multiplex PCR assay. The multiplex PCR relied on a mix of 60 forward primers for TCR Vbeta segments and 13 reverse primers for TCR Jbeta segments. The CDR3 region of rearranged TCR beta genes was amplified from genomic DNA with a multiplex PCR assay. The amplified TCR beta libraries were sequenced on the Illumina HiSeq System as 87-base-pair reads. For the original study's pipeline: Across the 600 to 700 repertoires, a later analysis counted tens of millions of unique TCR beta chains, some 11 million of which were shared by at least two donors. Raw reads were error-corrected and collapsed into unique sequences by a nearest-neighbor algorithm in which closely related sequences were merged to remove PCR and sequencing errors. Alignment of CDR3 sequences to IMGT reference sequences was used to assign V, D and J gene segments. Each retained sequence needed at least a six-nucleotide match to both a V gene segment and a J gene segment. A rearrangement counted as productive if the CDR3 had no stop codons and remained in frame with V and J, and every other rearrangement counted as non-productive. CDR3 was defined according to IMGT convention as the region running from the second conserved V-encoded cysteine to the conserved J-encoded phenylalanine. The earlier analysis of 587 of the donors excluded sequences that lacked an unambiguous match to a single V gene segment. An earlier analysis of 500 to 700 of the donors classified V segments as functional when productive rearrangements were above 56.7% and as segregating when the standard deviation between donors was above 5%. A statistical classification framework was built to diagnose cytomegalovirus status from the catalog of TCR beta chain sequences. V and J gene assignment, in a later analysis, came from comparing TCR nucleotide sequences with IMGT/GENE-DB human TR gene sequences. In a later analysis, CDR3 sequences and most-parsimonious VDJ recombination scenarios were assigned using the TCRdist pipeline. In a later analysis, each TCR beta chain was defined by its CDR3 amino acid sequence together with its V-gene family, and reads without a unique V-gene family were excluded. In a later analysis, a few hundred highly shared, low-generation-probability nucleotide sequences were removed to address suspected cross-contamination and a sequencing artifact. In a later analysis, a clonal expansion index for each public chain was calculated from normalized within-repertoire ranks of inferred template counts. In a later analysis, generation probabilities were computed using a VDJ recombination model fitted to out-of-frame rearrangements, and the results were checked against IGoR. A later analysis scored TCR-TCR, TCR-HLA and TCR-CMV co-occurrence with hypergeometric tests, applying a repertoire-size bias correction to TCR pairs. A later analysis estimated false discovery rates by permuting HLA or CMV assignments 20 times. In a later analysis, co-occurring TCRs were grouped using DBSCAN, with TCRdist sequence similarity added in when clustering inside HLA-allele-positive subsets. Repertoires with fewer than 30,000 or more than 120,000 public chains, plus five repertoires with anomalous nucleotide sharing, were excluded from co-occurrence clustering. Entries here come from immuneACCESS through TCRdb and include only in-frame sequences with V and J called. Some clones fail to appear in such tables; in the studies checked, an unresolved V gene covers under half of the shortfall, and the cause of the remainder is unknown. The V and J calls and clone size were taken over from that table, and D and trimming were inferred from the DNA. This sample has some 150,000 clones in its table, and about two thirds of those were observed once. The top ten clonotypes cover less than 2.5% of the sample.

Details on this clone: Its antigen is still unknown. No base quality values were provided; no much bigger clone lies one nucleotide off.

From its cysteine to its phenylalanine, the CDR3 spans 12 amino acids. Only the CDR3 DNA stays, 36 bases, in frame from base 1. The V end loses 6 bases and the J end loses 12 bases, and a stretch of 14 bases separates them. The germline V gene (reference sequence) supplies CDR1 SEHNR and CDR2 FQNEAQ. The cohort comprised some 680 healthy bone marrow donors. At the time of sampling, all cohort members were nominally healthy, though unrecorded immune exposures were likely present. CMV serostatus was recorded as positive for 250 to 300 and negative for about 50% of the 666 cohort members, whereas no CMV serostatus was recorded for the donor in question. Each donor provided a peripheral blood sample, and peripheral blood mononuclear cells were used for TCR beta sequencing. Genomic DNA was extracted from the blood cell samples with the Qiagen DNeasy Blood Extraction Kit.

This chain joins TRBV7-9 to TRBJ1-4; the D gene is possibly TRBD1, with 6 bases matching. The receptor's source is a human donor in good health. The sample consisted of PBMCs. The sequence in DNA is TGTGCCAGCAGAGCTACAGGGACCCAACTGTTTTTT. Translated, it reads CASRATGTQLFF.